These T cell receptor beta chains were read from a single sample in a study of preoperative IRX-2 immunotherapy in early breast cancer. TCRdb keeps only in-frame clones here, not all; method: immunoSEQ multiplex PCR. The sample includes over 2,000 clones, about 81% of them seen just once. The source was tumor tissue, collected before IRX-2 immunotherapy. Receptors originate from a human donor with breast cancer. Both conserved end residues are part of each CDR3. D genes are given only for firm matches. The size entry is marked missing in some rows and otherwise reads once, few, many or a size class.

CASSERVGTEAFF	TGCGCCAGCAGTGAGCGGGTAGGCACTGAAGCTTTCTTT	-	TRBV10-2	TRBJ1-1	13	-
CASSFFPRLAGGDPREQFF	TGTGCCAGCAGCTTCTTTCCTAGATTAGCCGGGGGGGACCCCCGCGAGCAGTTCTTC	TRBD2	TRBV11-3	TRBJ2-1	19	-
CASSVGHGSEQYF	TGTGCCAGCTCAGTAGGACACGGAAGCGAGCAGTACTTC	-	TRBV18	TRBJ2-7	13	-
CASSGYDYEQYF	TGTGCCAGTAGTGGTTACGACTACGAGCAGTACTTC	-	TRBV19	TRBJ2-7	12	-
CASSFLHSGTEAYEQYF	TGTGCCAGCAGTTTTTTACATTCCGGGACGGAAGCCTACGAGCAGTACTTC	-	TRBV28	TRBJ2-7	17	-
CASSYSSGLEQFF	TGTGCCAGCAGTTACTCGAGTGGACTAGAGCAGTTCTTC	-	TRBV6-8	TRBJ2-1	13	-
CASSTQSGANVLTF	TGTGCCAGCAGTACCCAGAGTGGGGCCAACGTCCTGACTTTC	-	TRBV11-3	TRBJ2-6	14	-
CASSRAGSRNTIYF	TGTGCCAGCAGCCGAGCAGGGTCGAGAAACACCATATATTTT	-	TRBV14	TRBJ1-3	14	-
CASTRPGTGAVSFYGYTF	TGTGCCAGTACACGGCCCGGGACAGGGGCCGTCAGCTTCTATGGCTACACCTTC	TRBD1	TRBV19	TRBJ1-2	18	-
CASSYSRQNTEAFF	TGTGCCAGCAGTTACTCGAGACAGAACACTGAAGCTTTCTTT	-	TRBV6-8	TRBJ1-1	14	-
CASSPGVAGVHEQYF	TGTGCCAGCAGTCCTGGCGTGGCGGGAGTCCACGAGCAGTACTTC	TRBD2	TRBV28	TRBJ2-7	15	-
CASSLTGADTGELFF	TGTGCCAGCAGCTTAACGGGAGCAGACACCGGGGAGCTGTTTTTT	-	TRBV11-3	TRBJ2-2	15	-
CASSFSSGGAIYNEQFF	TGTGCCAGCAGCTTTTCTAGCGGGGGGGCCATCTACAATGAGCAGTTCTTC	TRBD2	TRBV11-3	TRBJ2-1	17	-
CASSPQGANYGYTF	TGTGCCAGCTCACCACAGGGGGCTAACTATGGCTACACCTTC	-	TRBV18	TRBJ1-2	14	-
CSVQGSFGDTEAFF	TGCAGCGTTCAGGGGAGCTTTGGCGACACTGAAGCTTTCTTT	-	TRBV29-1	TRBJ1-1	14	-
CASSWGQGYTGELFF	TGTGCCAGCAGCTGGGGGCAGGGCTACACCGGGGAGCTGTTTTTT	-	TRBV11-3	TRBJ2-2	15	-
CASTLTGARNEKLFF	TGTGCCAGCACCTTGACAGGGGCTAGGAATGAAAAACTGTTTTTT	TRBD1	TRBV11-3	TRBJ1-4	15	-
CASRPQGYNSPLHF	TGTGCCAGCAGACCACAGGGTTATAATTCACCCCTCCACTTT	-	TRBV25-1	TRBJ1-6	14	-
CASKKVTGANVLTF	TGTGCCAGTAAGAAGGTCACTGGGGCCAACGTCCTGACTTTC	-	TRBV19	TRBJ2-6	14	-
CASSLSHVGGTEAFF	TGTGCCAGCAGCTTAAGCCATGTGGGGGGCACTGAAGCTTTCTTT	-	TRBV11-3	TRBJ1-1	15	few
CASSPSLELGQEHYNEQFF	TGTGCCAGCAGCCCCTCGCTCGAGTTAGGACAGGAGCACTACAATGAGCAGTTCTTC	TRBD1	TRBV11-3	TRBJ2-1	19	-
CASSYTDRGGGNEQYF	TGTGCCAGCAGTTACACGGACAGGGGTGGGGGAAACGAGCAGTACTTC	TRBD1	TRBV6-8	TRBJ2-7	16	once
CASREQPGTGNEQFF	TGTGCCAGCAGAGAACAACCCGGGACAGGGAATGAGCAGTTCTTC	TRBD1	TRBV6-8	TRBJ2-1	15	-
CASRSSGGYEQYF	TGTGCCAGCAGATCTAGCGGGGGTTACGAGCAGTACTTC	TRBD2	TRBV28	TRBJ2-7	13	once
CASSLFGENTEAFF	TGTGCCAGCAGCTTATTCGGGGAGAACACTGAAGCTTTCTTT	-	TRBV11-3	TRBJ1-1	14	few
CASSLQGGAGELFF	TGCGCCAGCAGTTTACAGGGTGGAGCGGGGGAGCTGTTTTTT	-	TRBV5-1	TRBJ2-2	14	-
CASSDRGRSPDEAFF	TGTGCCAGTAGCGACAGGGGGCGATCACCCGATGAAGCTTTCTTT	TRBD1	TRBV19	TRBJ1-1	15	few
CASSPLVRGASYEQYF	TGTGCCAGCTCACCACTTGTGAGGGGAGCGTCCTACGAGCAGTACTTC	-	TRBV18	TRBJ2-7	16	-
CASSFEGANQPQHF	TGTGCCAGCAGCTTTGAGGGGGCCAATCAGCCCCAGCATTTT	TRBD1	TRBV7-6	TRBJ1-5	14	-
CASSLVLEGNEQFF	TGCGCCAGCAGCCTCGTCCTAGAGGGCAATGAGCAGTTCTTC	-	TRBV5-1	TRBJ2-1	14	-
CASSFRGASYNEQFF	TGTGCCAGCAGCTTCAGGGGGGCGAGCTACAATGAGCAGTTCTTC	-	TRBV11-3	TRBJ2-1	15	-
CASSLVARTGNTGELFF	TGTGCCAGCAGCTTAGTGGCAAGGACAGGGAACACCGGGGAGCTGTTTTTT	TRBD1	TRBV11-3	TRBJ2-2	17	-
CASSLKGSTLSDTQYF	TGTGCCAGCAGCTTAAAGGGCTCGACACTTTCAGATACGCAGTATTTT	-	TRBV7-5	TRBJ2-3	16	-
CASSLGLAGEETQYF	TGTGCCAGCAGCTTAGGACTAGCGGGGGAAGAGACCCAGTACTTC	TRBD2	TRBV11-3	TRBJ2-5	15	-
CASSIAPGTGTYEQYF	TGTGCCAGTAGTATAGCGCCCGGGACAGGCACCTACGAGCAGTACTTC	TRBD1	TRBV19	TRBJ2-7	16	-
CASSPPTLLLVF	TGTGCCAGCAGTCCGCCTACACTCCTGTTAGTCTTC	-	TRBV6-8	TRBJ2-1	12	-
CACSAANTEAFF	TGTGCCTGCTCGGCCGCGAACACTGAAGCTTTCTTT	-	TRBV18	TRBJ1-1	12	-
CASSASGGATDTQYF	TGTGCCAGCAGTGCTAGCGGGGGGGCCACAGATACGCAGTATTTT	TRBD2	TRBV6-8	TRBJ2-3	15	-
CASSFLYSNQPQHF	TGTGCCAGCAGCTTCCTATATAGCAATCAGCCCCAGCATTTT	-	TRBV11-3	TRBJ1-5	14	-
CASSRPGQGREKLFF	TGTGCCAGCAGCAGACCGGGACAGGGGAGAGAAAAACTGTTTTTT	TRBD1	TRBV11-3	TRBJ1-4	15	-